This T cell receptor (beta chain) was observed in a study of neurological immune-mediated disorders. Each TCR transcript was tagged with a 10-nucleotide random UMI during 5'RACE. Using its own MiXCR run on the 5' RACE reads, TCRdb lists one record per CDR3 protein. This sample has around 76,000 distinct CDR3 sequences, with around 9.6% found just once. This clonotype has ten or more counts. Germline V gene sequence: CDR1 MRHNA, CDR2 SNTAGT. V lost 3 bases, J lost 4 bases, and 12 bases lay in between. The CDR3 is made up of 15 amino acids. The time point was: longitudinal time-point 1 (baseline). The rearrangement links TRBV6-4 to TRBJ2-2; TRBD2 is a possible D gene (6 bases). Material: PBMCs. This TCR came from a young man in good health. CDR3 sequence reads: CASSEEPGGTGELFF. CDR3 sequence (DNA): TGTGCCAGCAGTGAGGAACCCGGGGGCACCGGGGAGCTGTTTTTT.